This T cell receptor (beta chain) was sequenced in a study of molecular identifiers for immune sequencing clone quantification. Note on this clonotype: Its target is not known.

Study results and limitations: The share of molecules held by clones above 20 RNA copies was over 99% in effector cells and under 1% in naive cells.

TCRdb called the PCR reads again in MiXCR, with one record for every CDR3 protein. The data contain a few hundred thousand distinct CDR3 sequences, over 20% of them seen just once; the ten biggest clones take up 0.84%. Each library that profiled naive CD8 cells came from roughly 20,000 to 1,000,000 sorted cells with 10%, 30% or 50% RNA. For naive CD8 T cells, sorting used the CD8+CD4-CCR7+CD45RA+ phenotype. This CDR3 contains 13 residues. Per germline, CDR1 MNHEY and CDR2 SVGEGT. V gave up 2 bases and J gave up 11 bases, with 16 bases separating them. This clonotype originated in a human donor in good health. Some libraries in this study had Jurkat cell RNA spiked in. The rearrangement links TRBV6-2 or TRBV6-3 to TRBJ2-7; possibly TRBD1 for D (6 bases). Source material: naive CD8+ T cells from blood, with Jurkat cell RNA spiked in. The subset denotes: FACS-sorted CD8+CD4-CCR7+CD45RA+ naive T cells. In nucleotides, the CDR3 is TGTGCCAGCAGTTACGAATACAGGGCTTTGAAGTACTTC. As protein: CASSYEYRALKYF.